These 2 T cell receptor beta chains came from one sample sequenced in a study of Ad26.COV2.S vaccination and SARS-CoV-2 variants. The treatment was: around 19 received Ad26.COV2.S at low or high dose, single or two shots; several received placebo; per-sample allocation not given. Specimen acquisition occurred on day 63 following the initial vaccine or placebo injection. The method was immunoSEQ multiplex PCR; TCRdb's version includes in-frame clones alone and lacks a portion of them. The table lists 300,000 to 400,000 clones, roughly 90% of them singletons. This specimen was peripheral blood, taken in a trial of Ad26.COV2.S vaccine versus placebo. These receptors were taken from a person between 18 and 65 years old who received the Ad26.COV2.S COVID-19 vaccine or a placebo.

This chain links TRBV7-7 with TRBJ2-7, with 11 positions matching TRBD1. The length of the CDR3 is 15 residues. V lost 5 bases, J lost 6 bases, and 9 bases stayed unmatched. Germline V gives CDR1 SSHAT, CDR2 FNYEAQ (reference sequence). The CDR3 DNA reads TGTGCCAGCAGCGGAGGACAGGGGGCTTATTCCGAGCAGTACTTC. The encoded protein is CASSGGQGAYSEQYF.

This chain connects TRBV27 to TRBJ1-1; a weak D match, TRBD1 (5 bases). The CDR3 totals 17 residues. In germline, CDR1 is MNHEY, CDR2 SMNVEV (reference sequence). V was trimmed by 2 bases and J by 4 bases, leaving 20 bases between them. CDR3 sequence: CASSLAGQGQWGTEAFF. The CDR3 DNA follows: TGTGCCAGCAGTTTAGCAGGGCAAGGCCAATGGGGCACTGAAGCTTTCTTT.